This T cell receptor (beta chain) appears in the sequencing data of a study of CD8 T cells in ankylosing spondylitis. CDR3 length: 14 amino acids. V lost 10 bases and J 4 bases, leaving 19 bases between the germline ends. TCRdb called the 5' RACE reads again in MiXCR, with one record for every CDR3 protein. Here the sample spans some 120,000 distinct CDR3 sequences, approximately 14% being singletons. This clonotype was counted a few times. The chain combines TRBV12-3 or TRBV12-4 with TRBJ1-2; D possibly corresponds to TRBD1 (6 bases). The sample comprised blood, either unsorted or a sorted T cell fraction (not recorded which). The receptor was isolated from a female donor with ankylosing spondylitis or in good health (not recorded which). CDR3 DNA sequence: TGTGCCAACGCGAAAACAGGGAGGAGCTATGGCTACACCTTC. Amino acids: CANAKTGRSYGYTF.